This TCR beta chain appears in the sequencing data of a study of cytomegalovirus exposure and HLA in healthy donors. Vbeta (60) and Jbeta (13) primers were used in the PCR. Profiled with immunoSEQ multiplex PCR; TCRdb holds only in-frame clones, not every one. The repertoire holds roughly 150,000 clones, approximately 80% seen once, with under 15% in the top ten. V shed 5 bases and J shed 0 bases, with 8 bases lying between them. This CDR3 is built from 13 residues. Germline V gene data show CDR1 as MNHNY and CDR2 as SVGAGI (reference sequence). Study results and caveats: In a later analysis, an Asian-associated ancestry cluster reportedly showed fewer N-insertions than the 666-donor mean. Previous analysis showed most TCR beta V segments were productive about 90% or about 30% of the time.

As regards this clone: What it binds is not known.

Sequencing was done on a sample of PBMCs. The V and J genes are TRBV6-6 and TRBJ2-7; TRBD2 is a possible D gene (5 bases). The source is a woman in her thirties or forties in good health and CMV-seronegative. CDR3 coding DNA: TGTGCCAGCAGTGATGGAGGCTCCTACGAGCAGTACTTC. It translates to CASSDGGSYEQYF.